This T cell receptor beta chain came from a study of blood T cells in healthy people across ages. This clonotype was detected a few times. The CDR3 runs 15 residues. V was pared by 2 bases and J by 8 bases, with 8 bases of the junction left unmatched. Germline CDR1 KGHSH, CDR2 LQKENI. Together with a sample-barcoded 5' primer, a J-beta primer mix was included in a second PCR lasting roughly 6 to 12 cycles. TCRdb redid the calling of the 5' RACE reads with MiXCR, one entry per CDR3 protein. Of 850,000 to 1,000,000 distinct CDR3 sequences in the sample, about 44% are singletons; the top ten hold around 15%. Every donor provided roughly 10 milliliters of peripheral blood.

The sequencing input was blood. The sequence came from a young man in good health. The rearrangement links TRBV18 to TRBJ2-1; TRBD1 aligns across 8 bases. CDR3 in amino acids: CASSPRAGGLDEQFF. The CDR3 DNA reads TGTGCCAGCTCACCAAGGGCAGGGGGCTTGGATGAGCAGTTCTTC.